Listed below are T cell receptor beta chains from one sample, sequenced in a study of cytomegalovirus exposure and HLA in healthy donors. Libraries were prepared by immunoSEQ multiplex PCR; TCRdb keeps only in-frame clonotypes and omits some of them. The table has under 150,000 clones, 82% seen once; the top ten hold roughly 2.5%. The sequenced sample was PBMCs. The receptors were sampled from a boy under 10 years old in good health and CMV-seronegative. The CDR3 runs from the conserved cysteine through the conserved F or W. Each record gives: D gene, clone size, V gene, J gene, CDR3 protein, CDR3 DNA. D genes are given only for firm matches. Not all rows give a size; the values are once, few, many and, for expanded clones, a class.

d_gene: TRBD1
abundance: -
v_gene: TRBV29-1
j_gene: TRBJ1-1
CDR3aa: CSGRQGDTEAFF
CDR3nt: TGCAGCGGGAGACAGGGGGACACTGAAGCTTTCTTT

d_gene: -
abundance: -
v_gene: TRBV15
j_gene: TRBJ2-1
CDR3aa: CATSRDPGIGRVNEQFF
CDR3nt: TGTGCCACCAGCAGAGACCCAGGGATCGGGAGAGTCAATGAGCAGTTCTTC

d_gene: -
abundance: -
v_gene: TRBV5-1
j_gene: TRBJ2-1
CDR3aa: CASRIPPSGEQFF
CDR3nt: TGCGCCAGCAGGATTCCCCCGTCGGGTGAGCAGTTCTTC

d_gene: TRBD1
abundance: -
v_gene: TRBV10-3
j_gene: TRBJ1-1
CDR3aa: CAIRGMTGVNTEAFF
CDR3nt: TGTGCCATCAGGGGGATGACAGGGGTGAACACTGAAGCTTTCTTT

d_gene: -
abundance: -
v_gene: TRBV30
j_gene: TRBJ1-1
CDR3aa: CAWSAVASAEAFF
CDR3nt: TGTGCCTGGAGCGCTGTCGCGTCCGCTGAAGCTTTCTTT

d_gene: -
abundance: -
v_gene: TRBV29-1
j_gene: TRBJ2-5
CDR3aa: CSVDSSGNGETQYF
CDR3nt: TGCAGCGTTGACTCCTCCGGGAATGGGGAGACCCAGTACTTC

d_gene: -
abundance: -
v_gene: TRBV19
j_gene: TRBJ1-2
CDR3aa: CASSIGPTGPYGYTF
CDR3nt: TGTGCCAGTAGTATAGGCCCCACAGGGCCCTATGGCTACACCTTC

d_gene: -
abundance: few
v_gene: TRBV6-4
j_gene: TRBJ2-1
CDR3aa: CASSEGSGYNEQFF
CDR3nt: TGTGCCAGCAGTGAAGGCTCAGGCTACAATGAGCAGTTCTTC

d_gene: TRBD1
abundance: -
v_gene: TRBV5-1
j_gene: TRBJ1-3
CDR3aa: CASSPGTGWDTIYF
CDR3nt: TGCGCCAGCAGCCCTGGGACAGGGTGGGACACCATATATTTT

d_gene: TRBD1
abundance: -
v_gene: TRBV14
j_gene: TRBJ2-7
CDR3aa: CASSQNQGDDF
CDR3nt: TGTGCCAGCAGCCAAAACCAGGGGGATGACTTC

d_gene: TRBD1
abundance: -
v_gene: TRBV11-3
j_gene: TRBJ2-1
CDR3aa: CASSPRTGGANEQFF
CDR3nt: TGTGCCAGCAGCCCCAGGACAGGGGGCGCGAATGAGCAGTTCTTC

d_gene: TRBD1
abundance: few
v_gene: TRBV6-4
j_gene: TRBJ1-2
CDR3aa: CASRIETGTGPYGYTF
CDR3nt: TGTGCCAGCAGGATCGAGACCGGGACAGGGCCCTATGGCTACACCTTC

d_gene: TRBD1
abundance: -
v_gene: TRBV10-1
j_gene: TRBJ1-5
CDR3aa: CASSRTGRHQPQHF
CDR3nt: TGCGCCAGCAGCCGGACAGGGCGTCATCAGCCCCAGCATTTT

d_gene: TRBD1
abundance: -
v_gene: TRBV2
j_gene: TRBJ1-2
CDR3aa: CASRGRGKGYTF
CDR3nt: TGTGCCAGCAGGGGCAGGGGGAAAGGCTACACCTTC

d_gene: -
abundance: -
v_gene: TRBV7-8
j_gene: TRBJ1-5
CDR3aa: CASSLQDNQPQHF
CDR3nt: TGTGCCAGCAGCTTACAGGATAATCAGCCCCAGCATTTT

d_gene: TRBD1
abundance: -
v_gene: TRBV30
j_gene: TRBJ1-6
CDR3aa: CAWNPWTGTGAPLHF
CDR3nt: TGTGCCTGGAATCCCTGGACAGGGACGGGGGCACCCCTCCACTTT

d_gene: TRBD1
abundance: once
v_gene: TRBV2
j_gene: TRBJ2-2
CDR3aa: CASRETGDDTGELFF
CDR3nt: TGTGCCAGCAGGGAGACAGGGGATGACACCGGGGAGCTGTTTTTT

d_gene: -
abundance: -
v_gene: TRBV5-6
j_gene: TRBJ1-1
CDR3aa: CASSLLGGNTEAFF
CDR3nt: TGTGCCAGCAGCTTGCTCGGCGGGAACACTGAAGCTTTCTTT

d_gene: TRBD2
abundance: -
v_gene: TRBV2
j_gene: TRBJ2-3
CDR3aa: CASGGDYYDTDTQYF
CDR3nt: TGTGCCAGCGGGGGGGACTACTATGACACAGATACGCAGTATTTT

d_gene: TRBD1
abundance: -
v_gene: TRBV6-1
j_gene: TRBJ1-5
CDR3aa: CASSYRTGLDF
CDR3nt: TGTGCCAGCAGCTACAGGACAGGGCTGGATTTT

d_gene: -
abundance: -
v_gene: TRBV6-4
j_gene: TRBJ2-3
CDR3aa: CASSDSGVAADTQYF
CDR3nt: TGTGCCAGCAGTGACTCCGGGGTCGCGGCAGATACGCAGTATTTT

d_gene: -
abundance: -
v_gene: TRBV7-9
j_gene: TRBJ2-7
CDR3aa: CASSLTTVASYEQYF
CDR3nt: TGTGCCAGCAGCTTAACGACAGTGGCTTCCTACGAGCAGTACTTC

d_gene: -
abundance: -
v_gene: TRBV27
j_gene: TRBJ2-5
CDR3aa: CASSPWAGKETQYF
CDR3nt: TGTGCCAGCAGTCCCTGGGCGGGGAAGGAGACCCAGTACTTC

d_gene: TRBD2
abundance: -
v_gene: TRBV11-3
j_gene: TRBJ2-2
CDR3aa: CASNAGEPTGELFF
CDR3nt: TGTGCCAGCAACGCGGGAGAACCCACCGGGGAGCTGTTTTTT

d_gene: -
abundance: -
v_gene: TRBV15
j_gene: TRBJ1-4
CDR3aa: CATSGQLATNEKLFF
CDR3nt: TGTGCCACCAGCGGACAACTTGCAACTAATGAAAAACTGTTTTTT

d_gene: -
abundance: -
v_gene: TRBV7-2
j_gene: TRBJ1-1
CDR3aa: CASSRGGAPEAFF
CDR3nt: TGTGCCAGCTCCCGCGGGGGGGCGCCTGAAGCTTTCTTT

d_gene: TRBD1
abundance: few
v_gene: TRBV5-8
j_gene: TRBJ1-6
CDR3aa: CASSLKTGSSPLHF
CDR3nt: TGTGCCAGCAGCTTGAAGACAGGGAGTTCACCCCTCCACTTT

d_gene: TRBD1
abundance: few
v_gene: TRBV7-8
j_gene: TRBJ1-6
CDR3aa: CASSLGDRGIPPLHF
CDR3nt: TGTGCCAGCAGCTTAGGTGACAGGGGAATTCCACCCCTCCACTTT

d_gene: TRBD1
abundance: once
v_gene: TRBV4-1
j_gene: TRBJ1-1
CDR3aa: CASSQKQGANTEAFF
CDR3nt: TGCGCCAGCAGCCAGAAACAGGGGGCGAACACTGAAGCTTTCTTT

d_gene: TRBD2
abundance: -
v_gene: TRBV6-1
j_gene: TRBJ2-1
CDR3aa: CASSEAAGGYNEQFF
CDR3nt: TGTGCCAGCAGTGAAGCGGCGGGGGGGTACAATGAGCAGTTCTTC

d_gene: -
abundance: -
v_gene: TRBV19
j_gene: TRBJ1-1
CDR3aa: CASSTLGGTEAFF
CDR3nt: TGTGCCAGTAGTACCCTTGGGGGGACTGAAGCTTTCTTT

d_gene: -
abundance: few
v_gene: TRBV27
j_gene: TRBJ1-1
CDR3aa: CASSPIQGPNTEAFF
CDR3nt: TGTGCCAGCAGTCCCATCCAGGGCCCTAACACTGAAGCTTTCTTT

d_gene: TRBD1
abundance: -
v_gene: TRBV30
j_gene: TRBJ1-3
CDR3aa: CAWSAGTGGNTIYF
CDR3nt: TGTGCCTGGAGTGCAGGGACAGGGGGAAACACCATATATTTT

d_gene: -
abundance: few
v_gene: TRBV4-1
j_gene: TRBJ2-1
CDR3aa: CASSQDRTVDEQFF
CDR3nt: TGCGCCAGCAGCCAAGATAGGACAGTTGATGAGCAGTTCTTC

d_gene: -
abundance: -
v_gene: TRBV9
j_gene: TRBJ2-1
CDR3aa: CASSVDGRINNEQFF
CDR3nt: TGTGCCAGCAGCGTAGACGGGAGAATTAACAATGAGCAGTTCTTC

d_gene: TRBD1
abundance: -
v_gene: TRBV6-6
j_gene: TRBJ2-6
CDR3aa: CASSETGAGANVLTF
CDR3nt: TGTGCCAGCAGCGAGACAGGGGCTGGGGCCAACGTCCTGACTTTC

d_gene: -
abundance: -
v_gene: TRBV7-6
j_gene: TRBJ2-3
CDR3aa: CASSFQRRGTSSTDTQYF
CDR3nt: TGTGCCAGCAGCTTCCAGCGGCGCGGGACCAGTAGCACAGATACGCAGTATTTT

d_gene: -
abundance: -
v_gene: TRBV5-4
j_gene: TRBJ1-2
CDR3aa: CASSLVGSNYGYTF
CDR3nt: TGTGCCAGCAGCTTGGTGGGCTCTAACTATGGCTACACCTTC

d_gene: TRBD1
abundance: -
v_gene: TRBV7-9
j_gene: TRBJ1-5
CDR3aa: CSSSRSRDRGTQRNQPQHF
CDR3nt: TGTTCCAGCAGCAGATCCCGGGACAGGGGTACTCAGCGCAATCAGCCCCAGCATTTT

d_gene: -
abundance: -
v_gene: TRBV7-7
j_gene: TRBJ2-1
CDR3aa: CASSQTPGSYNEQFF
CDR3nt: TGTGCTAGCAGTCAAACCCCGGGCTCCTACAATGAGCAGTTCTTC

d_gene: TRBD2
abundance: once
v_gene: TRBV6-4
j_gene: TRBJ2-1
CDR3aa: CASSGGTSGVSEQFF
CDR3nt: TGTGCCAGCAGTGGTGGAACTAGCGGGGTATCTGAGCAGTTCTTC

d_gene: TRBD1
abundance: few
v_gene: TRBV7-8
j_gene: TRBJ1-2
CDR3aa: CASSFTQGGGYTF
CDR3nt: TGTGCCAGCAGCTTTACACAGGGGGGTGGCTACACCTTC

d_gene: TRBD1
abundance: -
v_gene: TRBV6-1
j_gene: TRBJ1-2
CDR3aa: CASSEDQGADYYGYTF
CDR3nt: TGTGCCAGCAGTGAAGACCAGGGGGCGGATTACTATGGCTACACCTTC

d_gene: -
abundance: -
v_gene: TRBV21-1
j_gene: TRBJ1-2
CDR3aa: CASSKAKDSNIQGYTF
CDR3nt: TGTGCCAGCAGCAAAGCAAAGGACAGCAATATTCAGGGCTACACCTTC

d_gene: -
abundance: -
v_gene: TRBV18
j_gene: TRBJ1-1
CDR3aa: CASSPGNRRTEAFF
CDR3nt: TGTGCCAGCTCACCAGGCAACAGGAGAACTGAAGCTTTCTTT

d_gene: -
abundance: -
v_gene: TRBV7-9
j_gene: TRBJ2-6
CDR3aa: CAPYPGQSGANVLTF
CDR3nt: TGTGCCCCCTATCCAGGGCAATCTGGGGCCAACGTCCTGACTTTC

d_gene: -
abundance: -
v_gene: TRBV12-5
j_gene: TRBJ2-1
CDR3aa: CASGLVNRPNEQFF
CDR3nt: TGTGCTAGTGGTTTGGTAAACAGACCCAATGAGCAGTTCTTC

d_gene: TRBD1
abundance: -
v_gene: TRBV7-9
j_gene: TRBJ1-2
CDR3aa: CASSPGDRYGYTF
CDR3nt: TGTGCCAGCAGCCCAGGGGACAGATATGGCTACACCTTC

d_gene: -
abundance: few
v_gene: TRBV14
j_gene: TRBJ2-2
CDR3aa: CASSQVGRVNTGELFF
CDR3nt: TGTGCCAGCAGCCAAGTTGGTCGAGTCAACACCGGGGAGCTGTTTTTT

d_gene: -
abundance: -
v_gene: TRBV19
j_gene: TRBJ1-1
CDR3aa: CASTQMGSGTEAFF
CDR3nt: TGTGCCAGTACCCAGATGGGAAGCGGCACTGAAGCTTTCTTT

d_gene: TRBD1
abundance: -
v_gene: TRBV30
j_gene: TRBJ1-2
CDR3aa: CAWSVTGVYGYTF
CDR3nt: TGTGCCTGGAGTGTGACAGGGGTCTATGGCTACACCTTC

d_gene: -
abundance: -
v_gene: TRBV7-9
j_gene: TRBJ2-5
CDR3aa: CASSLVLVQETQYF
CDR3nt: TGTGCCAGCAGCTTAGTTCTTGTCCAAGAGACCCAGTACTTC